The rows below give T cell receptor beta chains drawn from one sample of a study of post-analysis software for immune sequencing data. Via MiXCR, TCRdb re-called the PCR reads, giving one row per CDR3 protein. The sample contains 400,000 to 500,000 distinct CDR3 sequences, roughly 38% of which appear only once. The sequenced sample consisted of blood. These receptors came from a girl aged 2-9 years with multiple sclerosis. Both conserved end residues are part of each CDR3. Each record gives: V gene, CDR3 protein.

TRBV11-2	CASSAIQVYQETQYF
TRBV6-1	CASKEFRTLSSYEQYF
TRBV29-1	CSVEDNREKLFF
TRBV20-1	CSAPPGFRVNSPPHF
TRBV28	CASGGSDTQYF
TRBV12-3/TRBV12-4	CACSAGSTDTQYF
TRBV29-1	CSGGGVLTDTQYF
TRBV27	CATGSSGAYEQYF
TRBV6-2/TRBV6-3	CASSYSGSGTNVLTF
TRBV4-2	CASSQRTGREQYF
TRBV29-1	CSVEEGAGYYGYTF
TRBV7-9	CASSFGQGWGREKLFF
TRBV4-2	CASSQGAGGVYNEQFF
TRBV5-1	CASREPPETRKYF
TRBV20-1	CSARGLGLADFNEQFF
TRBV11-2	CASSLSIYEQYF
TRBV20-1	CSASVAGGSTDTQYF
TRBV12-3/TRBV12-4	CASSRRPGGSTQPQHF
TRBV18	CASSPQTGDTGYTF
TRBV6-6	CATGLSYEQYF
TRBV28	CASSSPGINEKLFF
TRBV20-1	CSAIGATDGDTQYF
TRBV20-1	CSAKTSGGWNEQFF
TRBV6-5	CASSYSTLGLAGGHNEQFF
TRBV4-2	CASSHRLAGPEQFF
TRBV5-1	CASSFGGAYNEQFF
TRBV14	CASSYTHHEQYF
TRBV11-1	CASSLEQGLHHYEQYF
TRBV2	CASSYPSGRHNEQFF
TRBV5-1	CASSFFGGSETQYF
TRBV28	CASWTGGYQPQHF
TRBV5-1	CASYPGLGYEQYF
TRBV29-1	CSVEATPFF
TRBV11-2	CASSLGLAGGPRDTQYF
TRBV12-3/TRBV12-4	CASSIAPDGYTF
TRBV29-1	CSVGVRSEDPDTQYF
TRBV20-1	CSAREPGQGTHTQYF
TRBV7-7	CASSWPTDQYF
TRBV6-6	CASSQVRGTEAFF
TRBV20-1	CSARDVLAGGSYEQYF
TRBV6-6	CASSYYGTHSETQYF
TRBV28	CASSSSGTGTYTQYF
TRBV7-8	CASSSRWGQQGGYTF
TRBV6-5	CASSPLSGTEGETQYF
TRBV12-3/TRBV12-4	CASRSTSVGNEQFF
TRBV5-1	CASSSFPDNQPQHF
TRBV5-5	CASSSRTGGGRGANVLTF
TRBV29-1	CSVEGVSIGQRGLAGLNEQFF
TRBV20-1	CSAPPGQGHYGYTF
TRBV6-6	CASSYSELDHEQYF
TRBV20-1	CSARLAGYGYEQYF
TRBV5-1	CASSLEVWPGNEQYF
TRBV5-6	CASSFPTETYEQYF
TRBV29-1	CSVRDGYTEAFF
TRBV28	CASSLSGVSHYGYTF
TRBV7-8	CASSTGQGLYTDTQYF
TRBV2	CASSEYEAREQFF
TRBV5-1	CASSLDVGRRYNEQFF
TRBV29-1	CSVGDRGYNQPQHF